This T cell receptor beta chain was profiled in a study of CD8 T cells in ankylosing spondylitis listed by TCRdb under 2017. At the level of the whole study: The study profiled T cell receptor beta repertoires in healthy donors and ankylosing spondylitis patients to find disease-linked TCR variants. In total, the full study cohort was made up of 85 to 140 healthy donors and 25 ankylosing spondylitis patients. Samples of peripheral blood were taken, and for ankylosing spondylitis patients, synovial fluid was collected as well. General conclusions and limits of the study: The disease-linked clones were reported as significantly enriched in matched synovial fluid samples from ankylosing spondylitis patients. Some TCR beta motif variants had previously been reported in synovial fluid and blood of reactive arthritis patients, which suggested common disease-initiation mechanisms. Blood from ankylosing spondylitis patients appeared to be characterized by a TCR beta motif made up of 8 or 9 highly homologous amino acid variants. The disease-linked clones had a CD8+ phenotype and were found at relatively low frequencies in peripheral blood.

This clonotype was seen a handful of times. Which antigen it targets is not known. No base-level quality is on record; no much larger clone is a single base apart. As encoded in the germline V gene (reference sequence), CDR1 is DFQATT while CDR2 is SNEGSKA. After removal of 4 bases from V and 5 bases from J, the junction retains 17 bases not matched to a gene. Counted from cysteine to phenylalanine, this CDR3 has 17 amino acids. The read is trimmed to its CDR3 DNA, 51 bases read in frame from base 1. For sequencing, an Illumina HiSeq 2500 was employed. Quantitative 5'-RACE with molecular barcodes was the method used to prepare the TCR beta libraries. The authors' pipeline ran thus. A new computational method based on a probabilistic model of VDJ rearrangement was used to identify disease-linked TCR variants. TCRdb reworked the public reads: Q25 trimming with fastp, MiXCR clone assembly, productive beta chains retained. One record per CDR3 amino acid sequence lists the most common genes and DNA. It is TCRdb's table, rather than the study itself, that gives the V and J calls and clone size. This sample is represented by roughly 180,000 distinct CDR3 sequences; roughly 11% of them were singletons. About 27% of the sample rests with the top ten.

This receptor was obtained from a male donor with ankylosing spondylitis or in good health (not recorded which). The rearranged segments are TRBV20-1 and TRBJ2-5; 9 bases in the junction line up with TRBD2. Sequencing was performed on blood, either unsorted or a sorted T cell fraction (not recorded which). CDR3 sequence: CSAKSFGTSFLSETQYF. The DNA sequence follows: TGCAGTGCTAAGAGCTTCGGGACTAGCTTTTTGTCGGAGACCCAGTACTTC.